These 5 T cell receptor beta chains share one sample of origin, sequenced in a study of OX40 agonist ivuxolimab in advanced cancers. Only in-frame clones appear in the TCRdb table, and some are missing; sequencing was by immunoSEQ multiplex PCR. The repertoire includes some 44,000 clones, approximately 83% of them detected once, and approximately 0.37% sits in the top ten. Specimen: CD4+ or CD8+ T cells sorted from blood, collected in a trial of the OX40 agonist ivuxolimab. The source is an adult with an advanced solid tumor such as melanoma, head and neck, liver or kidney cancer.

About this clone: The junction departs from germline at one end; a sequencing error may be responsible. V gene TRBV7-7 combines with J gene TRBJ2-7; 9 nucleotides match TRBD1. Germline lookup yields CDR1 SSHAT and CDR2 FNYEAQ (reference sequence). The CDR3 runs to 15 residues. CDR3 region: CASSCRDRVSYEQYF. DNA for the CDR3: TGTGCTAGCAGCTGCCGGGACAGGGTTTCCTACGAGCAGTACTTC.

The chain recombines TRBV11-2 with TRBJ1-3; D ambiguous. Trimming took 0 bases from V and 0 from J, leaving 6 bases between them. Germline CDR1 reads SGHAT; CDR2 reads FQNNGV. CDR3 length: 15 amino acids. In DNA, the CDR3 is TGTGCCAGCAGCTTAGATCTATCCTCTGGAAACACCATATATTTT. It yields the protein CASSLDLSSGNTIYF.

This clone was seen a handful of times. The gene calls are TRBV10-2 and TRBJ2-2; 12 nucleotides agree with TRBD2. This CDR3 is built from 15 residues. CDR1 WSHSY and CDR2 SAAADI come from the germline V gene. V shed 6 bases and J 6 bases; nucleotides not matched to a gene: 5. The CDR3 spells CASRTLAGGPGELFF. DNA for the CDR3: TGCGCCAGCAGGACCCTAGCGGGAGGGCCCGGGGAGCTGTTTTTT.

This clone was observed a single time. The chain employs TRBV19 and TRBJ1-4; a weak D match, TRBD1 (5 bases). There are 15 residues in the CDR3. The V gene lost 5 bases and the J gene lost 4 bases, with 14 bases spanning the gap. Per germline, CDR1 LNHDA and CDR2 SQIVND (reference sequence). In DNA form, the CDR3 reads TGTGCCAGTAGTCTTACAGGCCAGGATAATGAAAAACTGTTTTTT. This translates into CASSLTGQDNEKLFF.

This clone was seen just once. The CDR3 region is CASSPGEVYEQYF. As DNA, the CDR3 is TGTGCCAGTAGTCCCGGGGAGGTCTACGAGCAGTACTTC. The rearrangement links TRBV19 to TRBJ2-7; weak D call: TRBD2 (6 bases). This CDR3 has 13 residues. The germline gives CDR1 LNHDA, CDR2 SQIVND (reference sequence). V gave up 5 bases and J gave up 3 bases, with 11 bases separating them.